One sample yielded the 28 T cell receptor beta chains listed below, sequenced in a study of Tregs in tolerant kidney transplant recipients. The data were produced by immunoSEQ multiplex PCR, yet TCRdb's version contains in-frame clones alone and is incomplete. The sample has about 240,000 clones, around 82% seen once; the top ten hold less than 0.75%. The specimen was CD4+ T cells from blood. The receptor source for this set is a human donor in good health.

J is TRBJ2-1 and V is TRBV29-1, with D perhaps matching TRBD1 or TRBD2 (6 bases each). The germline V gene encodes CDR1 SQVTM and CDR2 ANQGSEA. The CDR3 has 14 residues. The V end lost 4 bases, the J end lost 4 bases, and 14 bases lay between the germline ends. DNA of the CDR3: TGCAGCGTTGCGGGCCAAGGGGGGTACAATGAGCAGTTCTTC. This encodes CSVAGQGGYNEQFF.

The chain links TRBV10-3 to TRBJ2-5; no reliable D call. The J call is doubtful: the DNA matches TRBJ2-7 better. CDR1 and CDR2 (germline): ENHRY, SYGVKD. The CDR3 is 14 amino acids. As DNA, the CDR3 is TGTGCCATCAGTGAGGTGAGCGACTCCTACGAGCAGTACTTC. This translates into CAISEVSDSYEQYF.

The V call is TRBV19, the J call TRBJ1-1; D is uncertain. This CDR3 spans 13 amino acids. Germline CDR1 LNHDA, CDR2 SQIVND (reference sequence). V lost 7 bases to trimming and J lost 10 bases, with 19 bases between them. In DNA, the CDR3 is TGTGCCAGTACCCCCTTCGGCAGCGCTAGAGCTTTCTTT. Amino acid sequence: CASTPFGSARAFF.

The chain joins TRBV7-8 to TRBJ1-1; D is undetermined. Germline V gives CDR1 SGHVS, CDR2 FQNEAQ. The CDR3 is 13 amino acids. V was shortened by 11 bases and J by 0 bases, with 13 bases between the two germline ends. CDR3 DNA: TGTGCCGTTCGTGGGTCTTTGAACACTGAAGCTTTCTTT. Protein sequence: CAVRGSLNTEAFF.

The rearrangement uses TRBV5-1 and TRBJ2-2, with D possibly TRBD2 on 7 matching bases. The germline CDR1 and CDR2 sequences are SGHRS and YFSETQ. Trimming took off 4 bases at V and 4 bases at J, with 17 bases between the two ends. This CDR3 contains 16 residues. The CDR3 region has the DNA TGCGCCAGCAGCCCGACTAGCCCCAGGGGCACCGGGGAGCTGTTTTTT. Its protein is CASSPTSPRGTGELFF.

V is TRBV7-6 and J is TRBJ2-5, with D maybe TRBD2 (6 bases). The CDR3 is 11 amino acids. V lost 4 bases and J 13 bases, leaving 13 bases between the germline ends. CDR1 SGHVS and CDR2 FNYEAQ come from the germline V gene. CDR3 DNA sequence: TGTGCCAGCAGCTCCCGACTAGATCGGTACTTC. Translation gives CASSSRLDRYF. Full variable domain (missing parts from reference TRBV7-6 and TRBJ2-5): GAGVSQSPRYKVTKRGQDVALRCDPISGHVSLYWYRQALGQGPEFLTYFNYEAQQDKSGLPNDRFSAERPEGSISTLTIQRTEQRDSAMYRCASSSRLDRYFGPGTRLLVL.

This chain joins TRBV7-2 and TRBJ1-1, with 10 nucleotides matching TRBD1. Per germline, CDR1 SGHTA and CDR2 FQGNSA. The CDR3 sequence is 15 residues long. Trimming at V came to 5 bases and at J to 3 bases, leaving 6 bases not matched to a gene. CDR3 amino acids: CASSPGTGVDTEAFF. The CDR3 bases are TGTGCCAGCAGCCCTGGGACAGGGGTGGACACTGAAGCTTTCTTT.

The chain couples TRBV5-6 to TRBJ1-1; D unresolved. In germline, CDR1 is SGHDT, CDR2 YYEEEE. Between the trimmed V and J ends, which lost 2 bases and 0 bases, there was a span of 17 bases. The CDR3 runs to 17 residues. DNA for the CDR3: TGTGCCAGCAGCTTTGGCGGCCTTGGGGTGGTGAACACTGAAGCTTTCTTT. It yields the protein CASSFGGLGVVNTEAFF.

This CDR3 is CASSVDRQEKLFF. Written as DNA, the CDR3 is TGTGCCAGCAGTGTGGATAGACAGGAAAAACTGTTTTTT. The chain is built from TRBV6-5 and TRBJ1-4; a weak D match, TRBD1 (5 bases). The CDR3 runs 13 residues. V lost 5 bases and J lost 8, with 12 bases in between. CDR1 and CDR2 from the germline V gene are MNHEY and SVGAGI.

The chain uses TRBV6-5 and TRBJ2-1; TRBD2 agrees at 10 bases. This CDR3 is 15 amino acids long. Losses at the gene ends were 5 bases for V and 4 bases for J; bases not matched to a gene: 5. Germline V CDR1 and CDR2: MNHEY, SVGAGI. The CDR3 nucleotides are TGTGCCAGCAGTCGAGGACTAGCGGAATACAATGAGCAGTTCTTC. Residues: CASSRGLAEYNEQFF.

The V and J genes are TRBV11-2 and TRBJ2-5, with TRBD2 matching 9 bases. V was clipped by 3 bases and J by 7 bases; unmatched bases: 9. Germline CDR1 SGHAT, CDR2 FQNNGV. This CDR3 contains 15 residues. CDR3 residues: CASSFGGGALRTQYF. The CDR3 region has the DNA TGTGCCAGCAGCTTTGGCGGGGGGGCCCTACGGACCCAGTACTTC.

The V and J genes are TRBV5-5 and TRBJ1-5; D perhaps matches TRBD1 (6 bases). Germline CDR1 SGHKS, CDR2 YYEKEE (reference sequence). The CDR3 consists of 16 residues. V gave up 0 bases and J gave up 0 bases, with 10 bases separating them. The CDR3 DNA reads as TGTGCCAGCAGCTTGGGGGACATTTATAGCAATCAGCCCCAGCATTTT. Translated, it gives CASSLGDIYSNQPQHF.

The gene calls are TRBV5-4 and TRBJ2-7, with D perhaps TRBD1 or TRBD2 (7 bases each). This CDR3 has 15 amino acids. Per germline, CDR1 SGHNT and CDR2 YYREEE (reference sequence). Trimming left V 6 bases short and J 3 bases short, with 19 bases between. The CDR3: CASTETGRGVYEQYF. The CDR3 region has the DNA TGTGCCAGCACCGAGACAGGGAGGGGAGTCTACGAGCAGTACTTC.

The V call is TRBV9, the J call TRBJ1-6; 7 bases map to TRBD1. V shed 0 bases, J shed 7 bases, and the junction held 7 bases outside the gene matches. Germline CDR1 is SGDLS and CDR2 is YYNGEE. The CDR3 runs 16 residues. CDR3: CASSVDLQGGNSPLHF. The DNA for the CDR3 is TGTGCCAGCAGCGTAGACCTCCAGGGGGGAAATTCACCCCTCCACTTT. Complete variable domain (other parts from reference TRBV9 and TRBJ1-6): DSGVTQTPKHLITATGQRVTLRCSPRSGDLSVYWYQQSLDQGLQFLIQYYNGEERAKGNILERFSAQQFPDLHSELNLSSLELGDSALYFCASSVDLQGGNSPLHFGNGTRLTVT.

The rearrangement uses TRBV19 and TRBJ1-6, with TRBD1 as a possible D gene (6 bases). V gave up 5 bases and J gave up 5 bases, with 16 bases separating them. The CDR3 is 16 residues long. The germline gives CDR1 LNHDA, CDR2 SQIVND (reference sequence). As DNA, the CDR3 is TGTGCCAGTAGTCTCCCCGTTAGGGGGAATAATTCACCCCTCCACTTT. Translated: CASSLPVRGNNSPLHF.

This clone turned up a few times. This chain's CDR3 is CASTIKGWRLAGADTQYF. CDR3 in DNA: TGTGCCAGCACCATCAAGGGGTGGAGACTAGCGGGGGCGGATACGCAGTATTTT. The chain joins TRBV5-4 to TRBJ2-3, with TRBD2 matching over 12 bases. Trimming cost V 6 bases and J 6 bases; bases outside gene matches: 17. The length of the CDR3 is 18 residues. Per germline, CDR1 SGHNT and CDR2 YYREEE (reference sequence). Using reference TRBV5-4 and TRBJ2-3 for the parts outside the CDR3, the full variable domain is ETGVTQSPTHLIKTRGQQVTLRCSSQSGHNTVSWYQQALGQGPQFIFQYYREEENGRGNFPPRFSGLQFPNYSSELNVNALELDDSALYLCASTIKGWRLAGADTQYFGPGTRLTVL.

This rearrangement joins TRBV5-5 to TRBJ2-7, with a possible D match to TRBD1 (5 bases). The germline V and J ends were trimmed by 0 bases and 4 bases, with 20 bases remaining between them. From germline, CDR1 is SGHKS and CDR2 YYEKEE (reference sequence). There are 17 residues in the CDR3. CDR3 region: CASSLGQNWLIRYEQYF. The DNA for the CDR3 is TGTGCCAGCAGCTTGGGACAGAACTGGCTGATAAGATACGAGCAGTACTTC.

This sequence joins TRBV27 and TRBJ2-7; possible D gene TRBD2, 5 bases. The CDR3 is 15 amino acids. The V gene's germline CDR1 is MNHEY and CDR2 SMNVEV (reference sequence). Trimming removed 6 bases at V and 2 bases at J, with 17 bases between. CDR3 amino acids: CASSLAATVTYEQYF. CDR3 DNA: TGTGCCAGCAGCCTAGCCGCGACCGTTACCTACGAGCAGTACTTC.

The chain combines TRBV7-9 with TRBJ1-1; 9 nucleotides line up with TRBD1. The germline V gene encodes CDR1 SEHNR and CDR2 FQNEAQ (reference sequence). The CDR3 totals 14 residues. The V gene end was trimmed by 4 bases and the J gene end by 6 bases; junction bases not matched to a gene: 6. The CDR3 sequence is CASSSSDRGPEAFF. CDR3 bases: TGTGCCAGCAGCTCATCGGACAGGGGCCCTGAAGCTTTCTTT.

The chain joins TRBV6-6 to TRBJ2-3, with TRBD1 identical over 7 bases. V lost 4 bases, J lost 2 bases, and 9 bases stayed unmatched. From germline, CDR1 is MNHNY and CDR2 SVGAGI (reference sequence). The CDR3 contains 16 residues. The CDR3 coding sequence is TGTGCCAGCAGTTCACACCAAGGGACAGCCACAGATACGCAGTATTTT. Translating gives CASSSHQGTATDTQYF.

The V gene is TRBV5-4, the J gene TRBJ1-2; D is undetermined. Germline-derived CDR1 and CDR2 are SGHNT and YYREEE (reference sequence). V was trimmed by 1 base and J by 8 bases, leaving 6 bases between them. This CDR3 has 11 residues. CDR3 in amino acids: CASSLRDGYTF. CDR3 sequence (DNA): TGTGCCAGCAGCTTGAGAGACGGCTACACCTTC. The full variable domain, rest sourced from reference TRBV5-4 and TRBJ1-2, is ETGVTQSPTHLIKTRGQQVTLRCSSQSGHNTVSWYQQALGQGPQFIFQYYREEENGRGNFPPRFSGLQFPNYSSELNVNALELDDSALYLCASSLRDGYTFGSGTRLTVV.

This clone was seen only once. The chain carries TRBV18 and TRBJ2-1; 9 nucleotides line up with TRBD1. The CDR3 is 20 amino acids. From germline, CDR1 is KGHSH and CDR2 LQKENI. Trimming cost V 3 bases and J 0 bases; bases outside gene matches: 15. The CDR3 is CASSPLGQGSSRSSYNEQFF. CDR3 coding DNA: TGTGCCAGCTCACCCCTCGGACAGGGGAGCTCCCGGAGCTCCTACAATGAGCAGTTCTTC.

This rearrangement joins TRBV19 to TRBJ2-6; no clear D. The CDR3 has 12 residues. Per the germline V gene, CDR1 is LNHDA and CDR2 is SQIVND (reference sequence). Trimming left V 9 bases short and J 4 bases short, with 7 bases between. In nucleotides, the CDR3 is TGTGCCAGCGTGGCCGGGGCCAACGTCCTGACTTTC. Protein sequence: CASVAGANVLTF.

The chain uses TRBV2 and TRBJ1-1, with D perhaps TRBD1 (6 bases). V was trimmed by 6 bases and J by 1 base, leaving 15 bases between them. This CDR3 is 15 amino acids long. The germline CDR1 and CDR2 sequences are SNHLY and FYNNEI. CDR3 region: CASSRAGEENTEAFF. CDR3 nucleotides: TGTGCCAGCAGCCGGGCAGGGGAGGAGAACACTGAAGCTTTCTTT.

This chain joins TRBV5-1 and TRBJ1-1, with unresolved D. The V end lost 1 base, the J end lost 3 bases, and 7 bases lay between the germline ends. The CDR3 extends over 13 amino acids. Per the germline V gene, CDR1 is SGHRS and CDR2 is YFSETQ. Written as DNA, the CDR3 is TGCGCCAGCAGCTTGATGGGCGACACTGAAGCTTTCTTT. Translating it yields CASSLMGDTEAFF.

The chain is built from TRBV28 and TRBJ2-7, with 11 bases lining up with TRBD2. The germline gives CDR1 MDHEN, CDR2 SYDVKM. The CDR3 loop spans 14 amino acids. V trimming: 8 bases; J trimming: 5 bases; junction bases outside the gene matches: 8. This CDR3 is CASGTSGSRNEQYF. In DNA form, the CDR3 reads TGTGCCAGCGGAACTAGCGGGAGTCGCAACGAGCAGTACTTC.

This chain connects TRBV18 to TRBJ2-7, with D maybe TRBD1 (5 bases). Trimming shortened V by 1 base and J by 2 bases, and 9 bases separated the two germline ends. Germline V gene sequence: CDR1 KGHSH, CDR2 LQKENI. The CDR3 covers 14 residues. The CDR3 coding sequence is TGTGCCAGCTCACCACTCGCAGGGACCTACGAGCAGTACTTC. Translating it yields CASSPLAGTYEQYF.

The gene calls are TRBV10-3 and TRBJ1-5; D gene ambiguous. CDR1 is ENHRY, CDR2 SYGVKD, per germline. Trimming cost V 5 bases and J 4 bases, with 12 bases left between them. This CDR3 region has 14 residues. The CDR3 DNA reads TGTGCCATCAGTCCCGACGGCAGGAATCAGCCCCAGCATTTT. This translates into CAISPDGRNQPQHF.